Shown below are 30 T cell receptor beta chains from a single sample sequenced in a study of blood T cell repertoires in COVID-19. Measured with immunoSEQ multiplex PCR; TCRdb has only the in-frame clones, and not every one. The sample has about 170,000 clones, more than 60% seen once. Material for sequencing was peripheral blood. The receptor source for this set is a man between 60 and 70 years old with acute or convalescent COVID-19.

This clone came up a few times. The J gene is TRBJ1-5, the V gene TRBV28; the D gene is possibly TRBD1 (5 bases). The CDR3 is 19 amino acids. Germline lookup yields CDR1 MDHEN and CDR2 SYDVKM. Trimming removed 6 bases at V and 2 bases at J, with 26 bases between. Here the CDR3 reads CASRPQRKGTGWGNQPQHF. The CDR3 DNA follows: TGTGCCAGCAGACCGCAACGGAAGGGGACTGGTTGGGGCAATCAGCCCCAGCATTTT.

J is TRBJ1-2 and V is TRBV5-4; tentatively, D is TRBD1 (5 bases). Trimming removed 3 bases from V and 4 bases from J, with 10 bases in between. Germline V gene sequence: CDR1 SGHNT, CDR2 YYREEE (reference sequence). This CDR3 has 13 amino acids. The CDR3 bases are TGTGCCAGCAGCTCGGAGGGGTCCTATGGCTACACCTTC. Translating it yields CASSSEGSYGYTF.

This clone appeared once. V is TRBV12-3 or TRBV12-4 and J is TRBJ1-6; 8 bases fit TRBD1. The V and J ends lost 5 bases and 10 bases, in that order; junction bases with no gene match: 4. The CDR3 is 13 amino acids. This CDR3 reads CASSVQGGSPLHF. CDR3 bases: TGTGCCAGCAGTGTACAGGGGGGATCACCCCTCCACTTT.

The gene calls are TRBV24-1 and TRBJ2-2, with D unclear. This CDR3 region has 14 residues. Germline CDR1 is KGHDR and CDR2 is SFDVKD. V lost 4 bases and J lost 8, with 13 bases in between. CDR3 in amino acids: CATSETERSGELFF. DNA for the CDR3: TGTGCCACCAGTGAAACTGAGAGGTCTGGGGAGCTGTTTTTT.

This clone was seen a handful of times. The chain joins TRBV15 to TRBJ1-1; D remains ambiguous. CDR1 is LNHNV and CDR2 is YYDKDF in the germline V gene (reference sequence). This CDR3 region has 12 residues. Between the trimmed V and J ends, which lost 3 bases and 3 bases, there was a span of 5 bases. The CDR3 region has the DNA TGTGCCACCAGCAGTTTCGACACTGAAGCTTTCTTT. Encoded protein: CATSSFDTEAFF.

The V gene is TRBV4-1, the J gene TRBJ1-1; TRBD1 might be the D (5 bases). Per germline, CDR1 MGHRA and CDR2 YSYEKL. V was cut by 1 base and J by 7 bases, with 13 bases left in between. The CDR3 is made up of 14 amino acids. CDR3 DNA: TGCGCCAGCAGCCAAGCGGTTGGAAGGGGTGAAGCTTTCTTT. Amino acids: CASSQAVGRGEAFF.

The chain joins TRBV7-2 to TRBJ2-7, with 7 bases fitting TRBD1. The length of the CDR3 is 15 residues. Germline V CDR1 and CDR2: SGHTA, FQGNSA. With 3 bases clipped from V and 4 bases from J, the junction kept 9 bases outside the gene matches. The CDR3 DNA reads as TGTGCCAGCAGCTTGTACAGGGGAATAGGGTACGAGCAGTACTTC. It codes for CASSLYRGIGYEQYF.

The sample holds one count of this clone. The CDR3: CASSSRRTGSNEQYF. Here the CDR3 DNA reads TGTGCCAGCAGCTCTAGGAGGACAGGGAGCAACGAGCAGTACTTC. The genes are TRBV7-8 and TRBJ2-7, with 8 bases identical to TRBD1. The CDR3 is 15 amino acids. CDR1 is SGHVS, CDR2 FQNEAQ, per germline. V was clipped by 4 bases and J by 5 bases; unmatched bases: 10.

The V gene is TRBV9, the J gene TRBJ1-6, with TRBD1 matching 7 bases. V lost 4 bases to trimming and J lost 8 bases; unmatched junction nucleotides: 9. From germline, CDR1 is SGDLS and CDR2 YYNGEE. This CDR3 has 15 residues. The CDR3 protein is CASSSLGTGDSPLHF. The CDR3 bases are TGTGCCAGCAGCAGCCTTGGAACAGGGGATTCACCCCTCCACTTT.

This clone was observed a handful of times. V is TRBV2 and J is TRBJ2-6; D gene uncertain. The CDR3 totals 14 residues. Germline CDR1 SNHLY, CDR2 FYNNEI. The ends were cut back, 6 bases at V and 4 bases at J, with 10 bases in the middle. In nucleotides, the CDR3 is TGTGCCAGCAGCGAGGTCCACGGGGCCAACGTCCTGACTTTC. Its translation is CASSEVHGANVLTF. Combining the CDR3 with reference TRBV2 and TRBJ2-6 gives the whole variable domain EPEVTQTPSHQVTQMGQEVILRCVPISNHLYFYWYRQILGQKVEFLVSFYNNEISEKSEIFDDQFSVERPDGSNFTLKIRSTKLEDSAMYFCASSEVHGANVLTFGAGSRLTVL.

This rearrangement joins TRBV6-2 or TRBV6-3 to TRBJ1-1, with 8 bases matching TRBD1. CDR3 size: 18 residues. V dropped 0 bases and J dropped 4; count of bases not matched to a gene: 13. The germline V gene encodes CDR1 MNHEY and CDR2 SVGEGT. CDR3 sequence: CASSYSIAGGVLGTEAFF. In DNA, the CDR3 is TGTGCCAGCAGTTACTCGATTGCAGGGGGCGTATTAGGCACTGAAGCTTTCTTT.

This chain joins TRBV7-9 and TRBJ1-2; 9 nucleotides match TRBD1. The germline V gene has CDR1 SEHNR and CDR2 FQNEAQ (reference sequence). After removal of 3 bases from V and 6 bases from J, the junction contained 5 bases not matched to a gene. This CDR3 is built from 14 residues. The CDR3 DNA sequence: TGTGCCAGCAGCTTTCCCGGGACAGGGAATGGCTACACCTTC. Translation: CASSFPGTGNGYTF.

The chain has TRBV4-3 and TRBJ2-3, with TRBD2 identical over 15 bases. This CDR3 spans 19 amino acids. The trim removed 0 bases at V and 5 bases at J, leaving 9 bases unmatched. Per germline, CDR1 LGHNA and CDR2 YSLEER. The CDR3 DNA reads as TGCGCCAGCAGCCAAGAGGGACAGGCGGGACTAGCGGGGGGAGATACGCAGTATTTT. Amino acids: CASSQEGQAGLAGGDTQYF.

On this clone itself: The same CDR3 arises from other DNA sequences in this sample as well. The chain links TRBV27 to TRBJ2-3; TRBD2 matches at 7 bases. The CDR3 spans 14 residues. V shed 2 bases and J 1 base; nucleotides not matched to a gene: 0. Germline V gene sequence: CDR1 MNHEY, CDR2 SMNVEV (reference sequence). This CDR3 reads CASSLLAGTDTQYF. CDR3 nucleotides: TGTGCCAGCAGTTTACTAGCGGGCACAGATACGCAGTATTTT.

The CDR3 DNA sequence: TGTGCCAGCAGCATAGGCGGGTGGCTAGGAGTCGGAAATGAGCAGTTCTTC. Translated: CASSIGGWLGVGNEQFF. The rearrangement joins TRBV9 to TRBJ2-1; possibly TRBD2 for D (5 bases). The length of the CDR3 is 17 residues. Trimming left V 4 bases short and J 7 bases short, with 24 bases between. Germline V gene data show CDR1 as SGDLS and CDR2 as YYNGEE. The full variable domain, with the rest looked up from reference TRBV9 and TRBJ2-1, is DSGVTQTPKHLITATGQRVTLRCSPRSGDLSVYWYQQSLDQGLQFLIQYYNGEERAKGNILERFSAQQFPDLHSELNLSSLELGDSALYFCASSIGGWLGVGNEQFFGPGTRLTVL.

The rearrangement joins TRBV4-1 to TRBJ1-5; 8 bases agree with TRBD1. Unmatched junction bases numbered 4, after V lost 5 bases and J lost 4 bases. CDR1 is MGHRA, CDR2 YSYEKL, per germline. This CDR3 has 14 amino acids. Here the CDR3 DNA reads TGCGCCAGCAGCGATCGGACAGGGAATCAGCCCCAGCATTTT. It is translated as CASSDRTGNQPQHF.

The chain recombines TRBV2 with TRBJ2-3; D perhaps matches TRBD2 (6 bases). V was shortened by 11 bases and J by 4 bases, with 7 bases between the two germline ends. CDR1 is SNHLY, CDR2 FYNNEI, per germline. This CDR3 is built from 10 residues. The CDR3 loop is CAGGADTQYF. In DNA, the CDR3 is TGTGCCGGCGGGGCAGATACGCAGTATTTT.

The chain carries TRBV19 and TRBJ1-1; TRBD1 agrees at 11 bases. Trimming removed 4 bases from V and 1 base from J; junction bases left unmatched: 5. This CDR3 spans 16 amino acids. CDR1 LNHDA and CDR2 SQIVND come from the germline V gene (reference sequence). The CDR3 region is CASSTWTGGENTEAFF. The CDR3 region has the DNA TGTGCCAGTAGTACTTGGACAGGGGGCGAGAACACTGAAGCTTTCTTT. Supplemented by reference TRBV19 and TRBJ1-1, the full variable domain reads DGGITQSPKYLFRKEGQNVTLSCEQNLNHDAMYWYRQDPGQGLRLIYYSQIVNDFQKGDIAEGYSVSREKKESFPLTVTSAQKNPTAFYLCASSTWTGGENTEAFFGQGTRLTVV.

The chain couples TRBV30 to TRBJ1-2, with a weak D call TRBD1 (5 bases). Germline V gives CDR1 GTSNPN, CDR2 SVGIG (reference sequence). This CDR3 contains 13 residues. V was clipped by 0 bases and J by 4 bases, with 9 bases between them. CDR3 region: CAWSVGGLYGYTF. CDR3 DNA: TGTGCCTGGAGTGTTGGGGGACTCTATGGCTACACCTTC.

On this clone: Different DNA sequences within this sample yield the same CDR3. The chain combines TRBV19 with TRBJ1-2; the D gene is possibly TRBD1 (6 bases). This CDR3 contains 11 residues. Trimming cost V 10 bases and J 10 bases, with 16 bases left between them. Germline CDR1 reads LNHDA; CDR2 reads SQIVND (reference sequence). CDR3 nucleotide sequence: TGTGCCACCAACGACAGGATCATCTACACCTTC. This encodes CATNDRIIYTF.

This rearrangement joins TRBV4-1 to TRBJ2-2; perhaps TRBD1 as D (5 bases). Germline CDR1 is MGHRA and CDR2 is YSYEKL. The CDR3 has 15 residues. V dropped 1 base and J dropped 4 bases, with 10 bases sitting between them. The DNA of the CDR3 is TGCGCCAGCAGCCAAGGTGTCAGGGTCACCGGGGAGCTGTTTTTT. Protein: CASSQGVRVTGELFF.

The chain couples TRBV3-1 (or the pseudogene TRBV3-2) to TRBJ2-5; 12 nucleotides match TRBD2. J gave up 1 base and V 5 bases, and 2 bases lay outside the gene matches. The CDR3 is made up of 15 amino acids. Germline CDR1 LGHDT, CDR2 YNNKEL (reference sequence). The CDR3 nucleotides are TGTGCCAGCAGCACTAGCGGGGGGCTCCAAGAGACCCAGTACTTC. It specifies CASSTSGGLQETQYF.

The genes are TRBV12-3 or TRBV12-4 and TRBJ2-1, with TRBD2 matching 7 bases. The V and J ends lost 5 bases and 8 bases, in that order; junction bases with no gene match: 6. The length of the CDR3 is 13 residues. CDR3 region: CASSPIGGDEQFF. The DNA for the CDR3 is TGTGCCAGCAGTCCCATTGGGGGGGATGAGCAGTTCTTC.

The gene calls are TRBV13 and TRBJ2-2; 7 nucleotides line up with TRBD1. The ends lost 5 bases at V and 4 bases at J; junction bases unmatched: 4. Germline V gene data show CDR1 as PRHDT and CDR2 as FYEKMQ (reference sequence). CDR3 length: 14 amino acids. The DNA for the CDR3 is TGTGCCAGCAGCCCCGGGACAGCCACCGGGGAGCTGTTTTTT. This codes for CASSPGTATGELFF.

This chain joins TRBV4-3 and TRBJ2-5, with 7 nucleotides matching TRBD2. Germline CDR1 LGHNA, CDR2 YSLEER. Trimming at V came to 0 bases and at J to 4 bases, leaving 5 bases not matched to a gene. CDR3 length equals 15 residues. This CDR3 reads CASSQEASGVETQYF. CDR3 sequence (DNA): TGCGCCAGCAGCCAAGAGGCCAGCGGGGTAGAGACCCAGTACTTC.

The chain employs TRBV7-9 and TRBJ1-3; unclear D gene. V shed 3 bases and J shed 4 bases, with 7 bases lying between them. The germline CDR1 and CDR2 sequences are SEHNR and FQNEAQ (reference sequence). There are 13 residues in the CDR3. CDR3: CASSFTGGNTIYF. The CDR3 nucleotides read TGTGCCAGCAGCTTCACCGGGGGAAACACCATATATTTT.

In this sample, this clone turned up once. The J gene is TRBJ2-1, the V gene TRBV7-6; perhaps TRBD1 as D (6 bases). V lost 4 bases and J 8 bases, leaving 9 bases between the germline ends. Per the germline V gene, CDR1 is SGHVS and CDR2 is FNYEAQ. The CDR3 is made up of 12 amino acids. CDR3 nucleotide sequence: TGTGCCAGCAGCTCCGAGGGGGATGAGCAGTTCTTC. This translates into CASSSEGDEQFF.

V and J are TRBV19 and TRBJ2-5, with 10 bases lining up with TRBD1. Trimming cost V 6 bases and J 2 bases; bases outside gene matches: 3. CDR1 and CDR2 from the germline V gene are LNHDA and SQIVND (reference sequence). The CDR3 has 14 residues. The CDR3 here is CASRTDRGQETQYF. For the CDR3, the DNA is TGTGCCAGTAGGACGGACAGGGGGCAAGAGACCCAGTACTTC. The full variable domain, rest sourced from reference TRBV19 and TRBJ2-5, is DGGITQSPKYLFRKEGQNVTLSCEQNLNHDAMYWYRQDPGQGLRLIYYSQIVNDFQKGDIAEGYSVSREKKESFPLTVTSAQKNPTAFYLCASRTDRGQETQYFGPGTRLLVL.

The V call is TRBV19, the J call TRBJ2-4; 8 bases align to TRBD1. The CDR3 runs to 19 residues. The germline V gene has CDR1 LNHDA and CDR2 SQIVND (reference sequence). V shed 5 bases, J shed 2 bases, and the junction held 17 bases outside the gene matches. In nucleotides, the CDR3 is TGTGCCAGTAGTCCCTCGGACAGGGAGGTTGAACGTTCCAAAAACATTCAGTACTTC. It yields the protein CASSPSDREVERSKNIQYF.

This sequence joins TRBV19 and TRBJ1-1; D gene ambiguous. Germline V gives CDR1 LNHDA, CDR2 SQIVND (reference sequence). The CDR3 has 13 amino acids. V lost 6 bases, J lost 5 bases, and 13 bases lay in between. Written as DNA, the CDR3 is TGTGCCAGTAGCGGAAAGGGAGGAACTGAAGCTTTCTTT. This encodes CASSGKGGTEAFF.